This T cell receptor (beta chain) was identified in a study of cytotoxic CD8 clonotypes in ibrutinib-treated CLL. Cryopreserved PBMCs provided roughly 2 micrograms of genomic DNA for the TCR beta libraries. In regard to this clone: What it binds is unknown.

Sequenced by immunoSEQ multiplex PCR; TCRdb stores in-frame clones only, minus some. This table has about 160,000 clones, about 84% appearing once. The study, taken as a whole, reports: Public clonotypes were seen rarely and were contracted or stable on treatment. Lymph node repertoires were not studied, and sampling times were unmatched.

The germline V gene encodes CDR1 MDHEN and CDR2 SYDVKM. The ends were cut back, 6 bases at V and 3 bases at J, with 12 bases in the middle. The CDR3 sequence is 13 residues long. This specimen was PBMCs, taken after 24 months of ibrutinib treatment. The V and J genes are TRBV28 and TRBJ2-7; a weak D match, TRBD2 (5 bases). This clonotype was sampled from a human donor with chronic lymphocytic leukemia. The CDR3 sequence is CASRYGGLYEQYF. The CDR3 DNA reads TGTGCCAGCAGATACGGAGGTCTCTACGAGCAGTACTTC.